Listed below are T cell receptor beta chains from one sample, sequenced in a study of vaccination effects on CD4 cells after COVID-19. Profiling relied on immunoSEQ multiplex PCR, and the TCRdb table lists in-frame clones only, not all of them. The sample yields around 25,000 clones, approximately 75% seen once. The antigens for these receptors are not known. Material: CD4+ T cells from PBMCs cultured with SARS-CoV-2 spike peptides, obtained before COVID-19 vaccination. The receptors originated from a human donor who received a COVID-19 vaccine. CDR3s include the opening cysteine and the closing phenylalanine or tryptophan. The D gene is left open where the match is weak. Expanded clones are given a class, and other clones once, few, many or no size at all.

CDR3,DNA,V,length,D,J,size
CASRLGLSNQPQHF,TGCGCCAGCAGACTAGGGTTGAGCAATCAGCCCCAGCATTTT,TRBV5-1,14,-,TRBJ1-5,-
CATSRESSGFSYNEQFF,TGTGCCACCAGCAGAGAGAGTAGCGGATTCTCCTACAATGAGCAGTTCTTC,TRBV15,17,-,TRBJ2-1,-
CASSPGTGYEKLFF,TGCGCCAGCAGCCCCGGGACAGGGTATGAAAAACTGTTTTTT,TRBV5-1,14,TRBD1,TRBJ1-4,once
CTVNYGYTF,TGTACCGTTAACTATGGCTACACCTTC,TRBV12-3/TRBV12-4,9,-,TRBJ1-2,-
CASSPGLAGDNEQFF,TGTGCCAGCTCACCGGGACTTGCTGGGGACAATGAGCAGTTCTTC,TRBV18,15,-,TRBJ2-1,-
CASRDTGGTNEKLFF,TGTGCCAGCAGGGACACAGGGGGAACTAATGAAAAACTGTTTTTT,TRBV6-5,15,TRBD1,TRBJ1-4,-
CASSRAQGGNTIYF,TGTGCCAGCAGCCGGGCACAGGGAGGAAACACCATATATTTT,TRBV5-4,14,-,TRBJ1-3,-
CASTRAGNSNQPQHF,TGTGCCAGCACCCGGGCAGGGAATAGCAATCAGCCCCAGCATTTT,TRBV28,15,-,TRBJ1-5,-
CASRVREEQFF,TGTGCCAGCAGAGTCCGGGAGGAGCAGTTCTTC,TRBV6-4,11,-,TRBJ2-1,once
CASRQTGGSGNTIYF,TGTGCCAGCAGACAAACAGGGGGCTCTGGAAACACCATATATTTT,TRBV5-6,15,TRBD1,TRBJ1-3,-
CASTTLAGGLDTQYF,TGTGCCAGCACCACACTAGCGGGGGGATTAGATACGCAGTATTTT,TRBV3-1/TRBV3-2,15,TRBD2,TRBJ2-3,-
CASSQDYFETQYF,TGCGCCAGCAGCCAAGACTATTTTGAGACCCAGTACTTC,TRBV4-1,13,-,TRBJ2-5,-
CASSYQGPSNGNTIYF,TGTGCCAGCAGTTATCAGGGGCCTTCAAATGGAAACACCATATATTTT,TRBV6-6,16,-,TRBJ1-3,-
CASSEGLAGAYEQYF,TGTGCCAGCAGCGAGGGACTAGCGGGCGCCTACGAGCAGTACTTC,TRBV9,15,TRBD2,TRBJ2-7,-
CASSYTEAADTEAFF,TGTGCCAGCAGCTATACCGAGGCGGCTGACACTGAAGCTTTCTTT,TRBV7-2,15,-,TRBJ1-1,-
CASSFGPEKLFF,TGTGCCAGCAGTTTCGGCCCTGAAAAACTGTTTTTT,TRBV25-1,12,-,TRBJ1-4,-
CASSLVRGRTGELFF,TGTGCCAGCAGCTTAGTACGGGGTCGTACCGGGGAGCTGTTTTTT,TRBV13,15,-,TRBJ2-2,few
CASSAIAGRRYNEQFF,TGTGCCAGCTCAGCAATAGCGGGGAGACGCTACAATGAGCAGTTCTTC,TRBV18,16,TRBD2,TRBJ2-1,-
CASSPGPARVYKETQYF,TGTGCCAGCAGTCCCGGACCAGCTCGGGTCTACAAAGAGACCCAGTACTTC,TRBV3-1/TRBV3-2,17,-,TRBJ2-5,-
CASSLTTGGPDTQYF,TGTGCCAGCAGCTTGACTACGGGGGGGCCAGATACGCAGTATTTT,TRBV5-4,15,TRBD2,TRBJ2-3,-
CASSLGKETQYF,TGTGCCAGCAGCCTCGGGAAAGAGACCCAGTACTTC,TRBV12-3/TRBV12-4,12,-,TRBJ2-5,-
CASSLWTGGKWNEQFF,TGCGCCAGCAGCCTATGGACAGGTGGGAAGTGGAATGAGCAGTTCTTC,TRBV5-1,16,TRBD1,TRBJ2-1,-
CASSTRQENTEAFF,TGTGCCAGCAGCACCAGACAGGAGAACACTGAAGCTTTCTTT,TRBV3-1/TRBV3-2,14,-,TRBJ1-1,-
CASSGQGSRYGYTF,TGTGCCAGCAGCGGACAGGGGTCTAGATATGGCTACACCTTC,TRBV2,14,TRBD1,TRBJ1-2,-
CASSYHRDQETQYF,TGTGCCAGCAGCTATCACAGGGACCAAGAGACCCAGTACTTC,TRBV25-1,14,-,TRBJ2-5,-
CASSLGPGEHYEQYF,TGTGCCAGCAGCTTAGGACCGGGAGAACACTACGAGCAGTACTTC,TRBV11-2,15,-,TRBJ2-7,once
CASSYGQGVTEAFF,TGCGCCAGCAGCTACGGACAGGGGGTCACTGAAGCTTTCTTT,TRBV5-1,14,TRBD1,TRBJ1-1,once
CASSQPLYGYTF,TGTGCCAGCAGCCAACCCCTCTATGGCTACACCTTC,TRBV11-2,12,-,TRBJ1-2,-
CASRTSGLGSEQYF,TGTGCCAGCAGAACCAGCGGGTTGGGTAGCGAGCAGTACTTC,TRBV11-2,14,-,TRBJ2-7,-
CASTPGGGIYEQYF,TGTGCCAGCACCCCGGGCGGGGGGATCTACGAGCAGTACTTC,TRBV2,14,TRBD2,TRBJ2-7,few
CASSQRLWTSGGTDTQYF,TGTGCCAGCTCACAGAGACTTTGGACTAGCGGGGGTACAGATACGCAGTATTTT,TRBV18,18,TRBD2,TRBJ2-3,once
CASSWGGDTEAFF,TGTGCCAGCAGTTGGGGTGGGGACACTGAAGCTTTCTTT,TRBV2,13,-,TRBJ1-1,-
CASSKVNPGQSSYEQYF,TGTGCCAGTAGTAAAGTCAATCCGGGACAGAGCTCCTACGAGCAGTACTTC,TRBV19,17,TRBD1,TRBJ2-7,-